The 18 T cell receptor beta chains in this list originate from one sample, sequenced in a study of CD8+CD57+ T cells in acquired aplastic anemia. Patients sequenced had flow cytometry evidence of CD8+CD57+ cell expansion. According to the study, genomic DNA was the template for TCR beta VDJ and CDR3 profiling. MiXCR was run by TCRdb on the reads, yielding one entry per CDR3 protein. The sample contains about 150,000 distinct CDR3 sequences, roughly 54% of which appear only once. Sequences were obtained from sorted CD4+, CD8+, or CD8+CD57+ T cells (not recorded which) from PBMCs. Source of these receptors: a human donor with aplastic anemia.

This clonotype was seen once. The J gene is TRBJ1-4, the V gene TRBV19, with D maybe TRBD1 (5 bases). The CDR3 is 15 residues long. Germline CDR1 LNHDA, CDR2 SQIVND (reference sequence). The V end lost 1 base, the J end lost 12 bases, and 18 bases lay between the germline ends. The CDR3 sequence: CASSIVGGAPVELFF. CDR3 nucleotide sequence: TGTGCCAGTAGTATAGTAGGAGGGGCCCCGGTTGAACTGTTTTTT. Drawing the rest from reference TRBV19 and TRBJ1-4, the complete variable domain is DGGITQSPKYLFRKEGQNVTLSCEQNLNHDAMYWYRQDPGQGLRLIYYSQIVNDFQKGDIAEGYSVSREKKESFPLTVTSAQKNPTAFYLCASSIVGGAPVELFFGSGTQLSVL.

The rearrangement links TRBV20-1 to TRBJ1-2, with 9 bases fitting TRBD1. This CDR3 has 14 amino acids. Germline trimming cut 3 bases from V and 9 bases from J; bases unmatched to any gene: 11. The germline V gene encodes CDR1 DFQATT and CDR2 SNEGSKA (reference sequence). The CDR3 DNA reads as TGCAGTGCTAGGGAGGACAGGGGCGAGGGGCGCTACACCTTC. Protein product: CSAREDRGEGRYTF.

The chain combines TRBV6-5 with TRBJ2-7; D unclear. The length of the CDR3 is 13 residues. Germline V gene sequence: CDR1 MNHEY, CDR2 SVGAGI. Trimming removed 4 bases at V and 3 bases at J, with 10 bases between. CDR3 DNA sequence: TGTGCCAGCAGTTGGGCCGAGGTCTACGAGCAGTACTTC. This translates into CASSWAEVYEQYF.

The chain recombines TRBV10-3 with TRBJ2-3; TRBD1 agrees at 8 bases. J lost 1 base, V lost 6 bases, and 9 bases had no gene match. The germline V gene has CDR1 ENHRY and CDR2 SYGVKD. This CDR3 comprises 16 residues. CDR3 amino acids: CAISRGPGQGTDTQYF. The CDR3 DNA is TGTGCCATCAGCCGAGGGCCGGGACAGGGCACAGATACGCAGTATTTT.

The chain joins TRBV7-9 to TRBJ1-2; D is unresolved. Germline V gene sequence: CDR1 SEHNR, CDR2 FQNEAQ (reference sequence). This CDR3 region has 13 residues. Trimming removed 2 bases at V and 4 bases at J, with 8 bases between. CDR3 region: CASSLTDAYGYTF. The CDR3 nucleotides are TGTGCCAGCAGCTTAACGGATGCCTATGGCTACACCTTC.

This CDR3 is CASSETGQGRTGTGELFF. The CDR3 DNA sequence: TGTGCCAGCAGTGAAACTGGACAGGGCCGGACGGGCACCGGGGAGCTGTTTTTT. The V and J genes are TRBV6-1 and TRBJ2-2, with 8 bases fitting TRBD1. CDR1 and CDR2 (germline): MNHNS, SASEGT. The CDR3 totals 18 residues. Losses at the gene ends were 2 bases for V and 4 bases for J; bases not matched to a gene: 12.

The chain is built from TRBV19 and TRBJ2-7; D ambiguous. The CDR3 sequence is 12 residues long. Germline lookup yields CDR1 LNHDA and CDR2 SQIVND (reference sequence). The V end lost 6 bases, the J end lost 1 base, and 7 bases lay between the germline ends. The DNA of the CDR3 is TGTGCCAGTAGCTCCCGGTCCTACGAGCAGTACTTC. Its protein product is CASSSRSYEQYF.

The chain combines TRBV7-9 with TRBJ2-7; a weak D match, TRBD1 (6 bases). Germline V gives CDR1 SEHNR, CDR2 FQNEAQ (reference sequence). The CDR3 totals 13 residues. Trimming left V 4 bases short and J 1 base short, with 8 bases between. The CDR3: CASSSGQSYEQYF. The CDR3 DNA is TGTGCCAGCAGCTCCGGACAGTCCTACGAGCAGTACTTC.

This rearrangement joins TRBV18 to TRBJ2-6, with no clear D. Germline lookup yields CDR1 KGHSH and CDR2 LQKENI. The CDR3 runs 14 residues. V lost 6 bases to trimming and J lost 4 bases, with 10 bases between them. CDR3 DNA: TGTGCCAGCTCTAGAGATCCCGGGGCCAACGTCCTGACTTTC. This encodes CASSRDPGANVLTF. Full variable domain (rest looked up from reference TRBV18 and TRBJ2-6): NAGVMQNPRHLVRRRGQEARLRCSPMKGHSHVYWYRQLPEEGLKFMVYLQKENIIDESGMPKERFSAEFPKEGPSILRIQQVVRGDSAAYFCASSRDPGANVLTFGAGSRLTVL.

V and J are TRBV20-1 and TRBJ2-7; 10 nucleotides align to TRBD2. In germline, CDR1 is DFQATT, CDR2 SNEGSKA (reference sequence). V dropped 1 base and J dropped 4; count of bases not matched to a gene: 10. This CDR3 contains 16 residues. CDR3 nucleotide sequence: TGCAGTGCTAGAGCTAGCGGGAGTCATCTAGGGTACGAGCAGTACTTC. This gives the protein CSARASGSHLGYEQYF.

The V call is TRBV15, the J call TRBJ2-1; 12 nucleotides align to TRBD2. Germline CDR1 LNHNV, CDR2 YYDKDF (reference sequence). Trimming took 6 bases from V and 5 from J; bases not matched to a gene: 5. CDR3 length equals 15 residues. The CDR3 is CATRAGLAGHNEQFF. CDR3 sequence (DNA): TGTGCCACCAGGGCAGGACTAGCGGGACACAATGAGCAGTTCTTC. The variable domain in full, with the rest retrieved from reference TRBV15 and TRBJ2-1, is DAMVIQNPRYQVTQFGKPVTLSCSQTLNHNVMYWYQQKSSQAPKLLFHYYDKDFNNEADTPDNFQSRRPNTSFCFLDIRSPGLGDTAMYLCATRAGLAGHNEQFFGPGTRLTVL.

This sequence joins TRBV10-2 and TRBJ2-5, with 8 bases lining up with TRBD2. The J call is uncertain, as TRBJ2-7 better fits the DNA end. CDR3 size: 14 residues. Germline CDR1 and CDR2: WSHSY and SAAADI. In DNA form, the CDR3 reads TGCGCCAGCAGTGAAGCCGGGGGGGCCTACGAGCAGTACTTC. Translating gives CASSEAGGAYEQYF.

This clonotype was counted many times. The genes are TRBV4-3 and TRBJ2-7, with 10 bases fitting TRBD1. V trimming: 1 base; J trimming: 6 bases; junction bases outside the gene matches: 15. The CDR3 extends over 18 amino acids. The germline V gene encodes CDR1 LGHNA and CDR2 YSLEER. The CDR3 bases are TGCGCCAGCAGCCAAGCTCCCACGTGGACAGGGGGTAAGGGCGAGCAGTACTTC. It encodes CASSQAPTWTGGKGEQYF.

The chain combines TRBV7-3 with TRBJ2-5; 10 bases line up with TRBD2. Germline V gene sequence: CDR1 SGHTA, CDR2 FQGTGA. The CDR3 is made up of 13 amino acids. The ends lost 5 bases at V and 5 bases at J; junction bases unmatched: 2. The CDR3 is CASSPGLAETQYF. The CDR3 DNA reads TGTGCCAGCAGCCCGGGACTAGCGGAGACCCAGTACTTC.

CDR3 residues: CSARGTSGTDTQYF. CDR3 coding DNA: TGCAGTGCTAGAGGGACTAGCGGCACAGATACGCAGTATTTT. The V gene is TRBV20-1, the J gene TRBJ2-3, with 9 bases lining up with TRBD2. The CDR3 has 14 residues. Germline loops: CDR1 DFQATT, CDR2 SNEGSKA (reference sequence). Losses at the gene ends were 1 base for V and 1 base for J; bases not matched to a gene: 0.

The rearrangement uses TRBV5-5 and TRBJ1-6; D might be TRBD1 (5 bases). This CDR3 contains 15 residues. Germline lookup yields CDR1 SGHKS and CDR2 YYEKEE (reference sequence). Trimming stripped 6 bases from V and 9 bases from J, with 19 bases between. The CDR3 DNA reads as TGTGCCAGCAACGCCCTACAGGCGGTTGGTTCACCCCTCCACTTT. Its protein product is CASNALQAVGSPLHF.

The CDR3 is CASSNGQNNSPLHF. The CDR3 coding sequence is TGTGCCAGTAGTAACGGGCAGAATAATTCACCCCTCCACTTT. The rearrangement uses TRBV19 and TRBJ1-6; no clear D gene. Trimming took 4 bases from V and 5 from J, leaving 9 bases between them. The CDR3 consists of 14 residues. Looked up from germline, CDR1 is LNHDA and CDR2 is SQIVND (reference sequence).

This clonotype was recorded a few times. This chain uses TRBV24-1 with TRBJ2-1; tentatively, D is TRBD1 (6 bases). V was pared by 4 bases and J by 5 bases, with 11 bases between. Germline lookup yields CDR1 KGHDR and CDR2 SFDVKD. The CDR3 spans 14 residues. The CDR3 sequence: CATSDTTGNNEQFF. CDR3 nucleotide sequence: TGTGCCACCAGTGACACGACAGGAAACAATGAGCAGTTCTTC.